The 26 T cell receptor beta chains below all came from one sample that was sequenced in a study of cytomegalovirus exposure and HLA in healthy donors. Primers included in the PCR were 60 Vbeta and 13 Jbeta primers. Profiled with immunoSEQ multiplex PCR; TCRdb holds only in-frame clones, not every one. The table includes 180,000 or so clones, approximately 85% detected once. The sequenced sample was PBMCs. The receptors come from a man younger than 30 in good health and CMV-seropositive.

The J gene is TRBJ2-7, the V gene TRBV6-1; 7 positions match TRBD1. This CDR3 spans 14 amino acids. Germline loops: CDR1 MNHNS, CDR2 SASEGT. J gave up 2 bases and V 8 bases, and 9 bases lay outside the gene matches. The DNA for the CDR3 is TGTGCCAGCGAAAGCGCCGGGACAGCCTACGAGCAGTACTTC. Translating it yields CASESAGTAYEQYF.

The rearrangement links TRBV10-1 to TRBJ2-1; 9 nucleotides line up with TRBD1. Germline CDR1 WNHNN, CDR2 SYGVQD (reference sequence). V shed 7 bases, J shed 4 bases, and the junction held 14 bases outside the gene matches. CDR3 length equals 17 residues. The CDR3 bases are TGCGCCAGCACCCTAATGGGGGCCGGGACAGGGTACAATGAGCAGTTCTTC. Protein sequence: CASTLMGAGTGYNEQFF.

This chain uses TRBV9 with TRBJ2-7; D unclear. V lost 2 bases and J lost 3, with 12 bases in between. The CDR3 totals 14 residues. Germline V gene sequence: CDR1 SGDLS, CDR2 YYNGEE. The CDR3 loop is CASSVSQDGYEQYF. In nucleotides, the CDR3 is TGTGCCAGCAGCGTCTCCCAGGATGGCTACGAGCAGTACTTC.

The chain recombines TRBV10-3 with TRBJ1-5, with TRBD1 identical over 7 bases. This CDR3 has 12 residues. Germline V lookup: CDR1 ENHRY, CDR2 SYGVKD. Unmatched junction bases numbered 2, after V lost 6 bases and J lost 6 bases. DNA of the CDR3: TGTGCCATCAGCGGGGACAGTCAGCCCCAGCATTTT. Translated: CAISGDSQPQHF.

This chain links TRBV5-1 with TRBJ2-4, with 10 bases that match TRBD1. This CDR3 has 18 amino acids. The V and J ends lost 1 base and 0 bases, in that order; junction bases with no gene match: 7. Germline V CDR1 and CDR2: SGHRS, YFSETQ. The CDR3 reads CASSLFTRDRGAKNIQYF. The CDR3 nucleotides read TGCGCCAGCAGCTTGTTTACCCGGGACAGGGGAGCCAAAAACATTCAGTACTTC.

The chain carries TRBV7-8 and TRBJ2-1; TRBD2 matches at 7 bases. V shed 5 bases, J shed 6 bases, and the junction held 4 bases outside the gene matches. The CDR3 runs to 13 residues. Per germline, CDR1 SGHVS and CDR2 FQNEAQ. The chain's CDR3 is CASSLPGGNEQFF. The CDR3 region has the DNA TGTGCCAGCAGCCTCCCGGGGGGCAATGAGCAGTTCTTC.

The genes are TRBV6-5 and TRBJ2-7; tentative D call: TRBD2 (5 bases). V was trimmed by 6 bases and J by 4 bases, leaving 13 bases between them. The germline V gene has CDR1 MNHEY and CDR2 SVGAGI. This CDR3 region has 13 residues. The CDR3 spells CASSRGREYEQYF. As DNA, the CDR3 is TGTGCCAGCAGCCGAGGAAGGGAGTACGAGCAGTACTTC.

The chain recombines TRBV7-6 with TRBJ2-3; D not resolved. The V gene lost 1 base and the J gene lost 2 bases, with 7 bases spanning the gap. This CDR3 region has 14 residues. Germline CDR1 reads SGHVS; CDR2 reads FNYEAQ. The CDR3 coding sequence is TGTGCCAGCAGCTTAGACGTGGCCACAGATACGCAGTATTTT. Translated: CASSLDVATDTQYF.

The chain is built from TRBV7-3 and TRBJ2-3; D is undetermined. There are 16 residues in the CDR3. Germline CDR1 reads SGHTA; CDR2 reads FQGTGA. V lost 5 bases and J lost 1, with 16 bases in between. In nucleotides, the CDR3 is TGTGCCAGCAGCACCTGGTCGTGGGCTGGCACAGATACGCAGTATTTT. This encodes CASSTWSWAGTDTQYF.

The sample holds one count of this clone. The V call is TRBV21-1, the J call TRBJ1-2; the table calls TRBD1, which could not be checked here. TRBV21-1 constitutes a pseudogene. The CDR3 sequence is 18 residues long. As DNA, the CDR3 is TGTGCCAGCAGCGTCCGATTCCGCCGACAGGGGTCTAACTATGGCTACACCTTC. Protein: CASSVRFRRQGSNYGYTF.

The J gene is TRBJ1-1, the V gene TRBV5-1, with a weak D call TRBD1 (5 bases). The CDR3 has 15 residues. Germline lookup yields CDR1 SGHRS and CDR2 YFSETQ. The ends were cut back, 0 bases at V and 1 base at J, with 10 bases in the middle. CDR3 nucleotides: TGCGCCAGCAGCTTGGAGGGGCGACAGAACACTGAAGCTTTCTTT. This encodes CASSLEGRQNTEAFF.

This chain links TRBV4-2 with TRBJ2-1, with 9 positions matching TRBD2. CDR1 is LGHNA and CDR2 is YNFKEQ in the germline V gene. The CDR3 spans 18 residues. V lost 0 bases and J lost 9; bases outside the gene matches: 15. CDR3 nucleotides: TGTGCCAGCAGCCAAGATGGGATAGCGGGGGAGTTTATCGGTGAGCAGTTCTTC. This gives the protein CASSQDGIAGEFIGEQFF.

V gene TRBV5-1 combines with J gene TRBJ1-1; D is undetermined. V was cut by 0 bases and J by 3 bases, with 15 bases left in between. The CDR3 runs 16 residues. CDR1 is SGHRS and CDR2 is YFSETQ in the germline V gene. CDR3 bases: TGCGCCAGCAGCTTGGATAGTTCCCGGTTGGACACTGAAGCTTTCTTT. Translation: CASSLDSSRLDTEAFF.

This clone appeared once. J is TRBJ1-5 and V is TRBV7-2; D ambiguous. CDR3 length equals 15 residues. CDR1 is SGHTA, CDR2 FQGNSA, per germline. V was shortened by 5 bases and J by 9 bases, with 20 bases between the two germline ends. DNA of the CDR3: TGTGCCAGCAGCCGTCGGGAAAATGGGAATTGGCCCCAGCATTTT. This codes for CASSRRENGNWPQHF.

The chain has TRBV19 and TRBJ2-4, with 10 bases identical to TRBD2. The V and J ends lost 3 bases and 10 bases, in that order; junction bases with no gene match: 9. CDR1 is LNHDA, CDR2 SQIVND, per germline (reference sequence). The CDR3 totals 15 residues. This CDR3 is CASSMLAGASGIQYF. The CDR3 region has the DNA TGTGCCAGTAGTATGCTAGCGGGGGCCTCAGGGATTCAGTACTTC.

The chain is built from TRBV11-2 and TRBJ1-5; no definite D call. The CDR3 extends over 13 amino acids. The V gene's germline CDR1 is SGHAT and CDR2 FQNNGV. The V end lost 2 bases, the J end lost 7 bases, and 9 bases lay between the germline ends. The DNA for the CDR3 is TGTGCCAGCAGCTTAAAGGGAGGGCAGCCCCAGCATTTT. It encodes CASSLKGGQPQHF.

This clone showed up just a few times. The CDR3 coding sequence is TGTGCCAGAGCGGGGGACAGCTTTAACTATGGCTACACCTTC. It codes for CARAGDSFNYGYTF. This sequence joins TRBV9 and TRBJ1-2; 7 bases line up with TRBD1. The V gene's germline CDR1 is SGDLS and CDR2 YYNGEE. The CDR3 has 14 amino acids. After removal of 8 bases from V and 1 base from J, the junction contained 8 bases not matched to a gene.

This clone has only one observation. The gene calls are TRBV10-3 and TRBJ2-3; tentatively, D is TRBD2 (6 bases). CDR3 size: 15 residues. Trimming stripped 3 bases from V and 5 bases from J, with 15 bases between. Germline-derived CDR1 and CDR2 are ENHRY and SYGVKD. As DNA, the CDR3 is TGTGCCATCAGTGAATTTATAGGGGAGGAAGATACGCAGTATTTT. This sequence encodes CAISEFIGEEDTQYF.

The chain has TRBV19 and TRBJ2-3; D might be TRBD2 (6 bases). The CDR3 totals 16 residues. With 4 bases removed from V and 3 bases from J, the gap between germline ends came to 17 bases. Per the germline V gene, CDR1 is LNHDA and CDR2 is SQIVND (reference sequence). CDR3 nucleotides: TGTGCCAGTAGTACCGGGACTCACCCGGGGACAGATACGCAGTATTTT. Amino acids: CASSTGTHPGTDTQYF.

This clone was observed a handful of times. CDR3 protein: CASRLPGRGHGYTF. For the CDR3, the DNA is TGTGCCAGCAGACTGCCGGGGAGGGGTCATGGCTACACCTTC. The V gene is TRBV5-5, the J gene TRBJ1-2; possibly TRBD1 for D (5 bases). Germline CDR1 is SGHKS and CDR2 is YYEKEE (reference sequence). This CDR3 has 14 amino acids. The germline V and J ends were trimmed by 5 bases and 6 bases, with 17 bases remaining between them.

In its sample, this clone was seen a few times. This chain uses TRBV7-9 with TRBJ1-1, with a possible D match to TRBD1 (5 bases). V lost 2 bases to trimming and J lost 1 base, with 5 bases between them. This CDR3 is built from 13 residues. Germline values: CDR1 SEHNR, CDR2 FQNEAQ (reference sequence). The CDR3 protein is CASSLQGNTEAFF. DNA of the CDR3: TGTGCCAGCAGCTTACAGGGGAACACTGAAGCTTTCTTT.

This clone has just a few counts. The chain employs TRBV7-3 and TRBJ1-1; possibly TRBD1 for D (6 bases). The germline V and J ends were trimmed by 3 bases and 5 bases, with 10 bases remaining between them. CDR1 and CDR2 (germline): SGHTA, FQGTGA. The CDR3 is 13 residues long. CDR3 bases: TGTGCCAGCAGCTTTTCTACAGGGACTGAAGCTTTCTTT. It specifies CASSFSTGTEAFF. Together with reference TRBV7-3 and TRBJ1-1, the CDR3 gives the full variable domain: GAGVSQTPSNKVTEKGKYVELRCDPISGHTALYWYRQSLGQGPEFLIYFQGTGAADDSGLPNDRFFAVRPEGSVSTLKIQRTERGDSAVYLCASSFSTGTEAFFGQGTRLTVV.

This clone has a handful of counts. The rearrangement uses TRBV9 and TRBJ2-5; 7 bases line up with TRBD1. This CDR3 is 15 amino acids long. V was clipped by 1 base and J by 4 bases; unmatched bases: 7. The germline CDR1 and CDR2 sequences are SGDLS and YYNGEE. The CDR3 sequence: CASSVIGTDGETQYF. The CDR3 region has the DNA TGTGCCAGCAGCGTAATAGGGACAGACGGAGAGACCCAGTACTTC. Supplemented by reference TRBV9 and TRBJ2-5, the full variable domain reads DSGVTQTPKHLITATGQRVTLRCSPRSGDLSVYWYQQSLDQGLQFLIQYYNGEERAKGNILERFSAQQFPDLHSELNLSSLELGDSALYFCASSVIGTDGETQYFGPGTRLLVL.

The chain combines TRBV10-2 with TRBJ2-7; TRBD1 might be the D (5 bases). V was clipped by 6 bases and J by 2 bases, with 11 bases between them. Per germline, CDR1 WSHSY and CDR2 SAAADI. The CDR3 length is 13 residues. CDR3 in DNA: TGCGCCAGCAGCCCTGACAGCGCCTACGAGCAGTACTTC. It codes for CASSPDSAYEQYF.

The V call is TRBV5-1, the J call TRBJ2-3, with 7 bases aligning to TRBD2. V was clipped by 4 bases and J by 0 bases; unmatched bases: 11. The germline CDR1 and CDR2 sequences are SGHRS and YFSETQ. The CDR3 totals 17 residues. CDR3: CASSPSPSGTSTDTQYF. The CDR3 DNA follows: TGCGCCAGCAGCCCCTCGCCTAGCGGTACTAGCACAGATACGCAGTATTTT.

The table lists this clone with a count of one. The chain joins TRBV7-3 to TRBJ1-2; 7 bases fit TRBD1. The trim removed 3 bases at V and 8 bases at J, leaving 6 bases unmatched. Germline lookup yields CDR1 SGHTA and CDR2 FQGTGA. The CDR3 has 13 amino acids. The CDR3 region is CASSLTGFEGYTF. In DNA form, the CDR3 reads TGTGCCAGCAGCTTGACAGGGTTTGAGGGCTACACCTTC.